The 11 T cell receptor beta chains presented below share a single source sample, sequenced in a study of OX40 agonist ivuxolimab in advanced cancers. Clones were sequenced by immunoSEQ multiplex PCR, and TCRdb holds only the in-frame ones, with some missing. The sample contains some 80,000 clones, approximately 89% of which appear only once. The sample was CD4+ or CD8+ T cells sorted from blood, taken in a trial of the OX40 agonist ivuxolimab. These receptors came from an adult with an advanced solid tumor such as melanoma, head and neck, liver or kidney cancer.

This rearrangement joins TRBV4-2 to TRBJ2-5; D is tentatively TRBD1 or TRBD2 (7 bases each). The germline CDR1 and CDR2 sequences are LGHNA and YNFKEQ. The length of the CDR3 is 17 residues. V lost 3 bases to trimming and J lost 4 bases, with 21 bases between them. The CDR3 sequence: CASSQRGRQGGGETQYF. The CDR3 coding sequence is TGTGCCAGCAGCCAGAGGGGGCGCCAGGGAGGGGGAGAGACCCAGTACTTC.

CDR3 bases: TGTGCCGGAAGGACGGTCCGCGGCTACACCTTC. Translated: CAGRTVRGYTF. This rearrangement joins TRBV19 to TRBJ1-2, with unresolved D. Germline values: CDR1 LNHDA, CDR2 SQIVND (reference sequence). V lost 11 bases to trimming and J lost 8 bases, with 15 bases between them. The length of the CDR3 is 11 residues. The full variable domain, in which reference TRBV19 and TRBJ1-2 provide the parts outside the CDR3, is DGGITQSPKYLFRKEGQNVTLSCEQNLNHDAMYWYRQDPGQGLRLIYYSQIVNDFQKGDIAEGYSVSREKKESFPLTVTSAQKNPTAFYLCAGRTVRGYTFGSGTRLTVV.

The J gene is TRBJ2-7, the V gene TRBV10-2, with 7 bases that match TRBD2. The junction had 9 bases not matched to a gene; V was cut back by 5 bases and J by 2 bases. The CDR3 sequence is 15 residues long. Germline CDR1 reads WSHSY; CDR2 reads SAAADI. CDR3 sequence (DNA): TGCGCCAGCAGTAACCGGGACTACCTCCCCTACGAGCAGTACTTC. It specifies CASSNRDYLPYEQYF.

The rearrangement uses TRBV5-1 and TRBJ2-1; D is perhaps TRBD1 or TRBD2 (7 bases each). Deletions cut 3 bases from V and 4 bases from J, with 14 bases between. The V gene's germline CDR1 is SGHRS and CDR2 YFSETQ. The CDR3 has 15 amino acids. CDR3 region: CASSSQGEGYNEQFF. CDR3 DNA sequence: TGCGCCAGCAGCTCGCAGGGGGAGGGTTACAATGAGCAGTTCTTC.

The gene calls are TRBV28 and TRBJ1-5, with D perhaps matching TRBD1 (5 bases). The CDR3 covers 14 residues. The germline V gene has CDR1 MDHEN and CDR2 SYDVKM. With 5 bases removed from V and 5 bases from J, the gap between germline ends came to 13 bases. The CDR3 region has the DNA TGTGCCAGCAGTCAACTTCCGGGGGATCAGCCCCAGCATTTT. This sequence encodes CASSQLPGDQPQHF. Looking up the rest from reference TRBV28 and TRBJ1-5 gives the full variable domain: DVKVTQSSRYLVKRTGEKVFLECVQDMDHENMFWYRQDPGLGLRLIYFSYDVKMKEKGDIPEGYSVSREKKERFSLILESASTNQTSMYLCASSQLPGDQPQHFGDGTRLSIL.

The chain couples TRBV9 to TRBJ2-1, with TRBD2 matching 12 bases. Germline lookup yields CDR1 SGDLS and CDR2 YYNGEE. V shed 3 bases and J 2 bases; nucleotides not matched to a gene: 3. The CDR3 sequence is 16 residues long. The DNA for the CDR3 is TGTGCCAGCAGCGCTCGACTAGCGGGGGCCTACAATGAGCAGTTCTTC. It specifies CASSARLAGAYNEQFF. Full variable domain (outside the CDR3, taken from reference TRBV9 and TRBJ2-1): DSGVTQTPKHLITATGQRVTLRCSPRSGDLSVYWYQQSLDQGLQFLIQYYNGEERAKGNILERFSAQQFPDLHSELNLSSLELGDSALYFCASSARLAGAYNEQFFGPGTRLTVL.

The rearrangement links TRBV2 to TRBJ2-5; D remains ambiguous. This CDR3 has 13 residues. Looked up from germline, CDR1 is SNHLY and CDR2 is FYNNEI. V was shortened by 3 bases and J by 4 bases, with 9 bases between the two germline ends. The CDR3 region is CASSDISGETQYF. The CDR3 DNA reads as TGTGCCAGCAGTGATATATCGGGAGAGACCCAGTACTTC.

V and J are TRBV7-2 and TRBJ2-7; TRBD1 is a possible D gene (5 bases). V was pared by 5 bases and J by 4 bases, with 21 bases between. The CDR3 contains 16 residues. Germline values: CDR1 SGHTA, CDR2 FQGNSA. The CDR3 spells CASSPTYSVGRYEQYF. CDR3 in DNA: TGTGCCAGCAGCCCTACGTACTCGGTGGGGCGGTACGAGCAGTACTTC.

DNA for the CDR3: TGTGCCAGCAACCCTGGGGCCGGCGGGGCAACGACCGGGGAGCTGTTTTTT. Its translation: CASNPGAGGATTGELFF. The V gene is TRBV21-1, the J gene TRBJ2-2; the table's D call, TRBD2, was not checked against the DNA. TRBV21-1 is noted as a pseudogene. This CDR3 region has 17 residues.

This rearrangement joins TRBV5-1 to TRBJ1-2, with TRBD1 matching over 8 bases. CDR3 length equals 16 residues. J gave up 1 base and V 0 bases, and 5 bases lay outside the gene matches. Germline V gene data show CDR1 as SGHRS and CDR2 as YFSETQ. In DNA form, the CDR3 reads TGCGCCAGCAGCTTGGGACAGGGGCCCCTTAACTATGGCTACACCTTC. It is translated as CASSLGQGPLNYGYTF.

The rearrangement joins TRBV19 to TRBJ1-3; TRBD1 agrees at 7 bases. This CDR3 has 13 amino acids. CDR1 is LNHDA, CDR2 SQIVND, per germline (reference sequence). J was trimmed by 4 bases and V by 10 bases; bases with no gene match: 7. CDR3 protein: CATSGQTGNTIYF. The CDR3 coding sequence is TGTGCCACCTCGGGACAGACCGGAAACACCATATATTTT.